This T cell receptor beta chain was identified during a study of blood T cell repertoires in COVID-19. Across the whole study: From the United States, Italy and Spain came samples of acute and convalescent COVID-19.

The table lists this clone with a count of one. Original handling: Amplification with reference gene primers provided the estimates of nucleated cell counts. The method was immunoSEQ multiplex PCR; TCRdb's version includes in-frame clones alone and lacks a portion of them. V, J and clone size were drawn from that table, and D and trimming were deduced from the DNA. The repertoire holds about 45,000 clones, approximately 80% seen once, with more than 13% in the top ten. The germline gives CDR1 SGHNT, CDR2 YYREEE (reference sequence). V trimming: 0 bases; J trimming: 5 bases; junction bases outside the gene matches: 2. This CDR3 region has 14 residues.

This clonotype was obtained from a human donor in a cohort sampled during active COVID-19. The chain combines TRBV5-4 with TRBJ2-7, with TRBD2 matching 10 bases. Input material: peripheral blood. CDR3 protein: CASSLVGTSDEQYF. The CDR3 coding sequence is TGTGCCAGCAGCTTGGTTGGGACTAGCGACGAGCAGTACTTC.